This T cell receptor (beta chain) appears in the sequencing data of a study of blood T cell repertoires in COVID-19 (dated by TCRdb to about 2020). For the study in its entirety: Collaborator samples came from the United States, Italy and Spain and covered acute and convalescent phases of COVID-19. The prospective study material was composed of cDNA or gDNA derived from T cells, B-cell-depleted T cells, or PBMCs. The dataset comprised deeply sampled blood TCRbeta repertoires from subjects exposed to, actively infected with, or recovered from COVID-19. A freely available public database, intended as a resource for researchers studying the immune response to SARS-CoV-2, is where the repertoires were released. The samples were drawn from two sources: the first 160 participants of the ongoing ImmuneRACE study, and fewer than 1,500 subjects contributed by 6 global collaborators. The sample metadata nearly always contained a de-identified subject ID, COVID-19 status, age in years and sex. Where available, HLA class I and class II types were taken from metadata supplied by the sample provider and were not determined by assay-based typing. The research as a whole found: How much clinical and demographic metadata was included differed by source and by participant, and the metadata was provided uncurated.

The collaborating institutions used their own protocols to collect whole blood in K2EDTA tubes. For TCRbeta analysis, collaborators shipped samples as frozen whole blood, isolated PBMCs, or DNA extracted from either of those sample types. Notes on this clone: The antigen this receptor binds is unknown. No much larger clone exists at a distance of one base, and base qualities are not known.

TCRbeta CDR3 regions were amplified from genomic DNA using the immunoSEQ Assay, a bias-controlled multiplex PCR. Turning to the authors' computational methods: The number of nucleated cells in each sample was estimated by amplification of reference gene primers within the assay. To quantify the absolute abundance of each unique TCRbeta CDR3 rearrangement, sequence reads were collapsed and filtered. For each sample, productive Simpson clonality was calculated as the square root of Simpson's diversity index across productive rearrangements. Not all clones reach the TCRdb copy of this immuneACCESS table, which keeps in-frame sequences only. Checked studies attribute under half of the gap to unresolved V genes and leave the rest unexplained. The DNA gave D and trimming, while V, J and clone size come from that table. Across this sample there are 150,000 to 200,000 clones, with around 90% seen only once. The ten largest clones add up to approximately 0.5% of the sample.

The receptor was derived from a man aged 50 or older with acute or convalescent COVID-19. The sequencing input was peripheral blood.

The DNA sequence reads TGTGCCAGCAGCAAAGGGGTTAGGAGACAGGGGGCGACAGGGGTTGGAAACACCATATATTTT. The encoded protein is CASSKGVRRQGATGVGNTIYF. The chain was built from TRBV21-1 and TRBJ1-3; TRBD1, as called in the table, went unchecked against the DNA. TRBV21-1 is a pseudogene locus. From cysteine to phenylalanine, the CDR3 is 21 amino acids long. Only CDR3 DNA is held: 63 bases, read in frame from base 1.